A single sample is the source of the 13 T cell receptor beta chains below, sequenced in a study of identical twins. TCRdb analysed the 5' RACE reads with MiXCR anew, one entry per CDR3 protein. The data hold hundreds of thousands of distinct CDR3 sequences, with 21% observed a single time. These same records also appear under a second study, on T cells expressing NK-cell markers.

Source material: PBMCs. Receptors were obtained from a woman between 18 and 29 years old in good health.

The V and J genes are TRBV15 and TRBJ2-7; maybe TRBD2 (5 bases). Trimming removed 0 bases at V and 4 bases at J, with 16 bases between. Germline values: CDR1 LNHNV, CDR2 YYDKDF (reference sequence). The length of the CDR3 is 16 residues. The CDR3 reads CATSRDIKRWAYEQYF. CDR3 bases: TGTGCCACCAGCAGAGATATTAAGCGGTGGGCTTACGAGCAGTACTTC.

The chain recombines TRBV30 with TRBJ2-2, with 8 bases that match TRBD2. CDR3 size: 14 residues. Germline V gene lookup returns CDR1 GTSNPN and CDR2 SVGIG (reference sequence). The ends lost 3 bases at V and 6 bases at J; junction bases unmatched: 6. CDR3 region: CAWRAGALPGELFF. CDR3 nucleotide sequence: TGTGCCTGGAGAGCGGGAGCGTTACCCGGGGAGCTGTTTTTT.

This CDR3 is CSAEIGFTDTQYF. CDR3 nucleotides: TGCAGTGCAGAAATCGGGTTCACAGATACGCAGTATTTT. This chain connects TRBV20-1 to TRBJ2-3; D remains ambiguous. Germline V CDR1 and CDR2: DFQATT, SNEGSKA (reference sequence). The CDR3 is made up of 13 amino acids. Trimming removed 6 bases at V and 2 bases at J, with 12 bases between.

This clonotype appeared a few times. The chain is built from TRBV27 and TRBJ2-3; TRBD1 aligns across 9 bases. The CDR3 extends over 14 amino acids. Germline V gives CDR1 MNHEY, CDR2 SMNVEV (reference sequence). Trimming cost V 9 bases and J 2 bases; bases outside gene matches: 6. CDR3 in DNA: TGTGCCAGTCGCCGGGACAGGGCCACAGATACGCAGTATTTT. Protein product: CASRRDRATDTQYF.

This sequence joins TRBV12-3 or TRBV12-4 and TRBJ2-5, with a weak D call TRBD1 (5 bases). This CDR3 has 13 residues. Trimming shortened V by 4 bases and J by 7 bases, and 13 bases separated the two germline ends. CDR3 amino acids: CASSSQDKATQYF. CDR3 in DNA: TGTGCCAGCAGTTCCCAGGACAAGGCGACCCAGTACTTC.

Ten or more counts support this clonotype. The rearrangement uses TRBV20-1 and TRBJ2-3; D unclear. V was shortened by 0 bases and J by 2 bases, with 9 bases between the two germline ends. The CDR3 runs to 14 residues. The germline gives CDR1 DFQATT, CDR2 SNEGSKA (reference sequence). Written as DNA, the CDR3 is TGCAGTGCTAGAGATCTGGGCTACACAGATACGCAGTATTTT. This sequence encodes CSARDLGYTDTQYF.

This clonotype appeared a few times. The V gene is TRBV27, the J gene TRBJ2-7, with D unresolved. The V gene's germline CDR1 is MNHEY and CDR2 SMNVEV (reference sequence). The V end lost 10 bases, the J end lost 7 bases, and 8 bases lay between the germline ends. The CDR3 is made up of 9 amino acids. This CDR3 reads CATSPEQYF. CDR3 sequence (DNA): TGTGCCACCTCACCAGAGCAGTACTTC.

The chain joins TRBV5-1 to TRBJ2-6; maybe TRBD1 (6 bases). V lost 2 bases and J lost 0, with 12 bases in between. CDR3 size: 17 residues. Germline assignment: CDR1 SGHRS and CDR2 YFSETQ. This chain's CDR3 is CASSFRTVSSGANVLTF. The CDR3 bases are TGCGCCAGCAGCTTTAGGACAGTTTCCTCTGGGGCCAACGTCCTGACTTTC. Looking up the rest from reference TRBV5-1 and TRBJ2-6 gives the full variable domain: KAGVTQTPRYLIKTRGQQVTLSCSPISGHRSVSWYQQTPGQGLQFLFEYFSETQRNKGNFPGRFSGRQFSNSRSEMNVSTLELGDSALYLCASSFRTVSSGANVLTFGAGSRLTVL.

V and J are TRBV7-9 and TRBJ1-4; D ambiguous. This CDR3 comprises 15 residues. V was clipped by 5 bases and J by 12 bases, with 22 bases between them. Germline V CDR1 and CDR2: SEHNR, FQNEAQ (reference sequence). The CDR3 sequence is CASSPKVLVIGELFF. For the CDR3, the DNA is TGTGCCAGCAGCCCCAAGGTCCTGGTGATTGGGGAACTGTTTTTT.

The sample holds a few counts of this clonotype. The gene calls are TRBV7-2 and TRBJ2-2, with D perhaps matching TRBD1 (6 bases). V was pared by 4 bases and J by 5 bases, with 20 bases between. Germline CDR1 and CDR2: SGHTA and FQGNSA. There are 17 residues in the CDR3. CDR3 sequence (DNA): TGTGCCAGCAGCTCCCGTGGGTCCGGTAGGGGGACCGGGGAGCTGTTTTTT. Translated: CASSSRGSGRGTGELFF. Supplemented by reference TRBV7-2 and TRBJ2-2, the full variable domain reads GAGVSQSPSNKVTEKGKDVELRCDPISGHTALYWYRQSLGQGLEFLIYFQGNSAPDKSGLPSDRFSAERTGGSVSTLTIQRTQQEDSAVYLCASSSRGSGRGTGELFFGEGSRLTVL.

The chain is built from TRBV20-1 and TRBJ2-5; D possibly corresponds to TRBD1 (6 bases). Trimming stripped 5 bases from V and 1 base from J, with 11 bases between. The CDR3 length is 13 residues. CDR1 and CDR2 from the germline V gene are DFQATT and SNEGSKA (reference sequence). In DNA, the CDR3 is TGCAGTGCTTTCTCGACAGGCCAAGAGACCCAGTACTTC. Its translation is CSAFSTGQETQYF.

CDR3 residues: CASSQDPVKAGVLYEQFF. CDR3 nucleotides: TGCGCCAGCAGCCAAGATCCTGTCAAGGCGGGAGTGTTGTATGAGCAGTTCTTC. The chain uses TRBV4-3 and TRBJ2-1, with TRBD2 identical over 7 bases. This CDR3 spans 18 amino acids. Trimming at V came to 0 bases and at J to 8 bases, leaving 16 bases not matched to a gene. From germline, CDR1 is LGHNA and CDR2 YSLEER.

The table lists this clonotype with many counts. V is TRBV12-3 or TRBV12-4 and J is TRBJ2-1; TRBD2 is a possible D gene (5 bases). Between the trimmed V and J ends, which lost 6 bases and 0 bases, there was a span of 18 bases. The CDR3 runs to 17 residues. The chain's CDR3 is CASRRTGVISSYNEQFF. The CDR3 DNA is TGTGCCAGCAGGCGTACCGGGGTTATCAGCTCCTACAATGAGCAGTTCTTC.